The following is a TCR beta chain sequence with its context. Deletions cut 4 bases from V and 2 bases from J, with 14 bases between. Germline-derived CDR1 and CDR2 are MNHEY and SMNVEV (reference sequence). CDR3 length: 15 residues. Libraries were prepared by immunoSEQ multiplex PCR; TCRdb keeps only in-frame clonotypes and omits some of them. The sample includes roughly 60,000 clones, over 90% of them seen just once. This sample stems from a study of OX40 agonist ivuxolimab in advanced cancers. This material consisted of CD4+ or CD8+ T cells sorted from blood, taken in a trial of the OX40 agonist ivuxolimab. This sequence was found in an adult with an advanced solid tumor such as melanoma, head and neck, liver or kidney cancer. This sequence joins TRBV27 and TRBJ2-5, with D unclear. CDR3 coding DNA: TGTGCCAGCAGTTCTTCTGGGGAACCACAAGAGACCCAGTACTTC. Protein product: CASSSSGEPQETQYF.